This T cell receptor (beta chain) comes out of a study of cytomegalovirus exposure and HLA in healthy donors (dated 2017 in TCRdb). Context from the whole study: According to an earlier analysis of a few hundred of the donors, roughly 180 million T cells yielded roughly 100 million unique TCR beta sequences and about 300 Gb of sequence data. An early release covering approximately 600 HLA-typed donors comprised about 300 gigabases of sequencing data and tens of millions of unique TCR sequences. Of the approximately 400 genotyped donors, 65% to 90% fell in the genetic ancestry cluster associated with self-reported Caucasian donors. The study aimed to test whether cataloging public T cell receptors could reveal signatures of past pathogen exposure. Using immunosequencing, the study profiled T cell repertoires from about 620 subjects and related those repertoires to cytomegalovirus serostatus. In addition to the first cohort of around 670 subjects, a separate validation cohort of under 150 different subjects was used. To predict cytomegalovirus infection status, the study brought together high-throughput TCR immunosequencing, statistical association of individual TCRs with disease status, and machine learning. To study patterns of TCR occurrence, a later analysis re-analyzed previously published TCR beta repertoires from 666 donors and added high-resolution HLA genotyping. Rather than using new phenotypic data, the later analysis identified candidate immune exposures from TCR beta sequences and from how often those sequences occurred across donors. In an earlier analysis of 587 of the donors, high-throughput TCR beta sequencing was used to judge whether each TCR beta V gene segment behaved as functional or pseudogenic. Donor age, sex, ethnicity and CMV serostatus were compiled alongside the repertoire data. Genome-wide SNP genotypes for about three fifths of the roughly 670 donors were used in a later genetic analysis, which treated that subset as a discovery cohort. All discovery cohort repertoires had been generated using a single sequencing platform. HLA typing included class I and class II loci at four-digit resolution. The number of typed donors differed by locus: about 629-640 for A, B, C, DRB1 and DQB1; 522 for DQA1; fewer than 610 for DPA1; and about 450 for DPB1. A handful of DR-DQ haplotypes were treated as single units for association and clustering because of strong linkage in the cohort. On average, around 230,000 unique TCR beta nucleotide sequences were sequenced per donor among some 420 genotyped donors of the cohort, with approximately 18% of those sequences being non-productive. Paper-wide results and their limitations: In a later analysis, the rate of TCR association differed among HLA loci, with DRB1 alleles having the most associated TCRs and HLA-C alleles having the fewest. For the cohort, immune exposure information was limited to CMV serostatus. A further reported finding was that TCR beta sequences accurately predicted the HLA-A and HLA-B alleles for most subjects in the first cohort. The study listed 164 TCR beta chains as associated with cytomegalovirus. Roughly uniform sequencing depth across donors was assumed in presence/absence analyses, although this assumption may not hold. In an earlier analysis of under 600 of the donors, most TCR beta V segments were observed in productive rearrangements about 87% or about 30% of the time, broadly matching IMGT annotations. Because counts were too low, more than 15 rarely observed V segments, including chromosome 9 orphons, were excluded from the earlier analysis of roughly 580 of the donors. A cluster of highly shared sequence variants was judged likely to represent a technical artifact of the sequencing pipeline. This cohort had only TCR beta chains sequenced, and the lack of alpha or paired-chain data limited which features could be detected. In vitro tests confirmed that a few of the cytomegalovirus-associated TCR beta chains recognize cytomegalovirus antigens. Cytomegalovirus status was reported to be diagnosed by the classifier with high specificity and sensitivity in both the original and validation cohorts. Correlated functional status among segregating V segments might be attributable to linkage disequilibrium, but an unknown experimental factor could not be ruled out. In a later analysis, HLA-associated TCR beta chains showed more clonal expansion and lower generation probabilities than non-associated chains that were equally common. According to a later analysis, parvovirus B19, influenza, CMV and Epstein-Barr virus appeared linked to several top co-occurrence clusters. Assigning TCR associations to individual alleles was difficult when HLA alleles, especially DR and DQ, strongly co-occurred. A later genetic analysis associated a missense DCLRE1C variant with V-gene and J-gene trimming of TCR beta chains, and an independent cohort replicated the association. The authors suggested that the approach could potentially be extended to other disease states and immunological phenotypes. In a later genetic analysis, fewer N-insertions in productive TCRs were reported among donors in an Asian-associated ancestry cluster than the roughly 700-donor mean. Most CMV-associated TCR beta chains appeared to be HLA-restricted in a later analysis, and the HLA associations seemed to be driven largely by CMV exposure. Across donors, most TCR sequences were observed very rarely, whereas some public TCRs were present in many individuals. HLA typing was unavailable for some donors at each locus, so association tests used only the typed subset. A later analysis associated 16,951 TCR beta sequences with specific HLA alleles at a false discovery rate of 0.05.

Library prep was done by the immunoSEQ multiplex PCR assay. The multiplex PCR relied on a mix of 60 forward primers for TCR Vbeta segments and 13 reverse primers for TCR Jbeta segments. The CDR3 region of rearranged TCR beta genes was amplified from genomic DNA with a multiplex PCR assay. The Illumina HiSeq System was used to sequence the amplified TCR beta libraries as 87-base-pair reads. The authors processed their data as follows. In a later analysis, tens of millions of unique TCR beta chains were counted across the 650 to 750 repertoires, and some 10 million of these chains were shared by at least two donors. To remove PCR and sequencing errors, raw reads were error-corrected and collapsed into unique sequences using a nearest-neighbor algorithm that merged closely related sequences. To assign V, D and J gene segments, CDR3 sequences were aligned to IMGT reference sequences. For a sequence to be retained, a match of at least six nucleotides to both a V gene segment and a J gene segment was required. A rearrangement counted as productive if the CDR3 had no stop codons and remained in frame with V and J, and every other rearrangement counted as non-productive. CDR3 was defined by IMGT convention, running from the second conserved V-encoded cysteine to the conserved J-encoded phenylalanine. Sequences without an unambiguous match to a single V gene segment were excluded from the earlier analysis of almost 600 of the donors. An earlier analysis of some 610 of the donors called V segments functional above 56.7% productive rearrangements and segregating when the between-donor standard deviation exceeded 5%. A statistical classification framework was built for diagnosing cytomegalovirus status from the catalog of TCR beta chain sequences. In a later analysis, V and J genes were assigned by comparing TCR nucleotide sequences against IMGT/GENE-DB human TR gene sequences. Using the TCRdist pipeline, a later analysis assigned CDR3 sequences along with most-parsimonious VDJ recombination scenarios. In a later analysis, each TCR beta chain was defined by its CDR3 amino acid sequence together with its V-gene family, and reads without a unique V-gene family were excluded. To address suspected cross-contamination and a sequencing artifact, a later analysis removed approximately 590 highly shared, low-generation-probability nucleotide sequences. In a later analysis, a clonal expansion index was calculated for each public chain from normalized within-repertoire ranks of inferred template counts. Generation probabilities in a later analysis came from a VDJ recombination model fitted to out-of-frame rearrangements, and those results were checked against IGoR. In a later analysis, hypergeometric tests were used to score TCR-TCR, TCR-HLA and TCR-CMV co-occurrence, with a repertoire-size bias correction applied to TCR pairs. False discovery rates were estimated in a later analysis by permuting HLA or CMV assignments 20 times. In a later analysis, co-occurring TCRs were grouped using DBSCAN, with TCRdist sequence similarity added in when clustering inside HLA-allele-positive subsets. For co-occurrence clustering, repertoires with fewer than 30,000 or more than 120,000 public chains were excluded, along with five or six repertoires with anomalous nucleotide sharing. TCRdb took this table from immuneACCESS and kept in-frame rearrangements with V and J called. Such tables lack part of the clones; where checked against another copy, unresolved V genes explain under half of the gap, and the rest is unexplained. The V and J calls and clone size were taken over from that table, and D and trimming were inferred from the DNA. Present in this sample are about 170,000 clones, 65% to 85% of which were seen just once. The leading ten clones occupy nearly 2.5% of the sample.

Comments on this clone: Its antigen is unknown. There are no base qualities to consult, and no much larger clone falls within one base.

In total, roughly 670 healthy bone marrow donors made up the cohort. Cohort members were all nominally healthy when sampled, although unrecorded immune exposures were likely present. The donor tested CMV seronegative, placing the donor among the roughly 340 seronegative members of the cohort. Each donor provided a peripheral blood sample, and peripheral blood mononuclear cells were used for TCR beta sequencing. Genomic DNA extraction from the blood cell samples was performed with the Qiagen DNeasy Blood Extraction Kit. Source material: PBMCs. This receptor was identified in a male donor in good health and CMV-seronegative.

The sequence in DNA is TGTGCCAGCAGTCTACAGGGAACCTCTGGAAACACCATATATTTT. Translated, this gives CASSLQGTSGNTIYF. In this chain, TRBV28 is recombined with TRBJ1-3; TRBD1 is a weak D gene call, 6 bases matching. Trimming at the junction amounts to 5 bases on V and 0 bases on J, and the germline ends lie 11 bases apart. Looking up the germline V gene yields CDR1 MDHEN and CDR2 SYDVKM. Spanning cysteine to phenylalanine, the CDR3 consists of 15 amino acids. The sequence is cut down to CDR3 DNA, 45 bases in frame from base 1.